These 4 T cell receptor beta chains share one sample of origin, sequenced in a study of blood T cell repertoires in COVID-19. The assay was immunoSEQ multiplex PCR, and TCRdb's table has in-frame clones only and misses some. The sample holds 150,000 or so clones, about 79% seen once. The sample comprised peripheral blood. The receptor source for this set is a woman older than 75 with active or convalescent COVID-19.

The gene calls are TRBV27 and TRBJ1-1; possible D gene TRBD1, 6 bases. Trimming left V 5 bases short and J 1 base short, with 14 bases between. This CDR3 has 15 amino acids. Per the germline V gene, CDR1 is MNHEY and CDR2 is SMNVEV (reference sequence). CDR3 protein: CASSGPTGPNTEAFF. The DNA for the CDR3 is TGTGCCAGCAGTGGCCCGACAGGACCGAACACTGAAGCTTTCTTT.

This chain joins TRBV6-1 and TRBJ1-2; D is ambiguous. Germline V CDR1 and CDR2: MNHNS, SASEGT. The CDR3 covers 12 residues. The germline V and J ends were trimmed by 2 bases and 8 bases, with 9 bases remaining between them. As DNA, the CDR3 is TGTGCCAGCAGTGAAAGCGGAGGGGGCTACACCTTC. Protein product: CASSESGGGYTF.

The V call is TRBV28, the J call TRBJ2-7; tentatively, D is TRBD1 (5 bases). CDR1 and CDR2 (germline): MDHEN, SYDVKM. The CDR3 sequence is 14 residues long. Trimming took 6 bases from V and 4 from J, leaving 16 bases between them. Here the CDR3 DNA reads TGTGCCAGCAGGCAACAGGAGATATTTTACGAGCAGTACTTC. Translation: CASRQQEIFYEQYF. The full variable domain, rest sourced from reference TRBV28 and TRBJ2-7, is DVKVTQSSRYLVKRTGEKVFLECVQDMDHENMFWYRQDPGLGLRLIYFSYDVKMKEKGDIPEGYSVSREKKERFSLILESASTNQTSMYLCASRQQEIFYEQYFGPGTRLTVT.

This chain connects TRBV7-9 to TRBJ1-5; a weak D match, TRBD1 (6 bases). The CDR3 covers 16 residues. The germline V gene has CDR1 SEHNR and CDR2 FQNEAQ (reference sequence). Trimming removed 0 bases from V and 2 bases from J, with 11 bases in between. The CDR3 here is CASSLAQGRRNQPQHF. The CDR3 DNA follows: TGTGCCAGCAGCTTAGCCCAGGGGCGTCGCAATCAGCCCCAGCATTTT.